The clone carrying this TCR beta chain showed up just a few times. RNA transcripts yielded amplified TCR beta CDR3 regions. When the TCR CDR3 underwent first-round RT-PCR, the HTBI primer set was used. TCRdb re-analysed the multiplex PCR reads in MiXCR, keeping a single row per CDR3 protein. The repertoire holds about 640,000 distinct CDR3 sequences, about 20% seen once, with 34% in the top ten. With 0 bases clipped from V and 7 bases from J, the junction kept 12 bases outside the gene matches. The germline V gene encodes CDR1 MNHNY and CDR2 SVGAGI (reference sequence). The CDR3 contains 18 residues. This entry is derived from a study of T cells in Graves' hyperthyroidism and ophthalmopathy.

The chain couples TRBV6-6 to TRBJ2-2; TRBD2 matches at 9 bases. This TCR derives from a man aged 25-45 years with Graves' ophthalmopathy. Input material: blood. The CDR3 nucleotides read TGTGCCAGCAGTTACTCGTCAGGGCTAGCGGGAATTATCGGGGAGCTGTTTTTT. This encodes CASSYSSGLAGIIGELFF.